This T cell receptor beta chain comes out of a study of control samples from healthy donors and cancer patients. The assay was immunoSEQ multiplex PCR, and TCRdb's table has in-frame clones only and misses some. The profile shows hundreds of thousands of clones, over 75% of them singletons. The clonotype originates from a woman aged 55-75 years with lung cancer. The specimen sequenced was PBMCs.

This CDR3 is CASSPATGNTEAFF. CDR3 coding DNA: TGTGCCAGTAGTCCGGCGACTGGGAACACTGAAGCTTTCTTT. V and J are TRBV19 and TRBJ1-1; D remains unclear. Trimming cost V 5 bases and J 1 base, with 11 bases left between them. Germline V gene sequence: CDR1 LNHDA, CDR2 SQIVND (reference sequence). CDR3 length: 14 amino acids. The full variable domain, completed using reference TRBV19 and TRBJ1-1, is DGGITQSPKYLFRKEGQNVTLSCEQNLNHDAMYWYRQDPGQGLRLIYYSQIVNDFQKGDIAEGYSVSREKKESFPLTVTSAQKNPTAFYLCASSPATGNTEAFFGQGTRLTVV.